This T cell receptor (beta chain) was obtained from a study of cytomegalovirus exposure and HLA in healthy donors. Whole-study results and caveats: Some segments of the V type, notably TRBV6-2 and TRBV6-3, were excluded as indistinguishable. Previous analysis showed most TCR beta V segments were productive about 87% or about 30% of the time.

PCR primers comprised 60 Vbeta and 13 Jbeta primers. TCRdb's copy holds only in-frame clones and misses some; the assay was immunoSEQ multiplex PCR. The sample records about 120,000 clones, about 74% being singletons. As concerns this clone: No antigen is known for it.

Per germline, CDR1 GTSNPN and CDR2 SVGIG (reference sequence). The CDR3 totals 14 residues. V was clipped by 2 bases and J by 13 bases, with 20 bases between them. The sample taken for sequencing was PBMCs. The TCR originated in a woman in her thirties or forties in good health and CMV-seropositive. The chain joins TRBV30 to TRBJ1-4; D is possibly TRBD1 (6 bases). As DNA, the CDR3 is TGTGCCTGGAGTAGCAGGGGTCCCCTGGGGGTACTGTTTTTT. Its protein is CAWSSRGPLGVLFF.